The entry below gives a single TCR beta chain sequence along with its context. Its antigen remains unidentified. Every patient experienced relapse after autologous stem cell transplantation, and brentuximab vedotin exposure varied. TCRdb's table, derived via immunoSEQ multiplex PCR, lists solely in-frame clones and lacks some. Here the sample spans roughly 13,000 clones, roughly 80% being singletons. The data belong to a study of PD-1 blockade in classical Hodgkin lymphoma. Germline trimming cut 6 bases from V and 3 bases from J; bases unmatched to any gene: 1. The CDR3 contains 12 residues. Germline V gene lookup returns CDR1 SGHVS and CDR2 FQNEAQ. Study conclusions and caveats: Patients newly diagnosed and complete responders had comparable baseline diversity. Newly diagnosed patients were reported to start with lower TCR diversity than healthy donors. Significant TCR diversity gains by C4D1 occurred in CD4+ but not CD8+ cells.

The receptor was isolated from a human donor with classical Hodgkin lymphoma. The chain uses TRBV7-8 and TRBJ1-2; 7 nucleotides line up with TRBD1. Sequenced here: peripheral blood mononuclear cells (PBMCs), sampled at baseline. CDR3 protein: CASRGQYYGYTF. CDR3 coding DNA: TGTGCCAGCAGGGGACAGTACTATGGCTACACCTTC.